This T cell receptor (beta chain) was sequenced for a study of blood T cell repertoires in COVID-19. Turning to the study itself: T cells, B-cell-depleted T cells, or PBMCs supplied cDNA or gDNA.

The V end lost 7 bases, the J end lost 0 bases, and 12 bases lay between the germline ends. The CDR3 covers 14 residues. The germline CDR1 and CDR2 sequences are LNHDA and SQIVND (reference sequence). In the source study's methods: Using reference gene primer amplification, nucleated cell counts were estimated. Some clones are missing from TCRdb's copy, which holds only in-frame ones; the method was immunoSEQ multiplex PCR. The V and J calls and clone size were taken over from that table, and D and trimming were inferred from the DNA. The sample holds fewer than 85,000 clones, approximately 90% seen once.

This chain connects TRBV19 to TRBJ1-1, with no clear D. The source of this sequence is a human donor in a cohort sampled during active COVID-19. Sequenced material: peripheral blood. The CDR3 here is CASIPPGLNTEAFF. The CDR3 region has the DNA TGTGCCAGTATCCCCCCGGGTTTGAACACTGAAGCTTTCTTT.